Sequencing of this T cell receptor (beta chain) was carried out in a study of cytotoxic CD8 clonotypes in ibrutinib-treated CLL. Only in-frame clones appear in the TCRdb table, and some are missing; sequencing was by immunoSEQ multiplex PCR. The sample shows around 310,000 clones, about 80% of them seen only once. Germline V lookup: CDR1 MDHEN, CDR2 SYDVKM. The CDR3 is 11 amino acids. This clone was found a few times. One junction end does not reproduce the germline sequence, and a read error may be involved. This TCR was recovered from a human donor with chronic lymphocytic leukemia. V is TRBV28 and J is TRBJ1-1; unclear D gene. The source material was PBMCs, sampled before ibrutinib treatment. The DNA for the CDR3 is TGTGCCAGCAGTTCTAACATTGAAGCTTTCTTT. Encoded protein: CASSSNIEAFF.